These 30 T cell receptor beta chains share one sample of origin, sequenced in a study of blood T cell repertoires in COVID-19. The table came from immunoSEQ multiplex PCR; TCRdb's copy has only in-frame clones and leaves some out. The table shows over 250,000 clones, with 80% to 95% occurring only once. Sequencing input: PBMCs or T cells enriched from blood (not recorded which). These TCRs come from a woman younger than 45 who had recovered from COVID-19.

This sequence joins TRBV11-2 and TRBJ2-1; maybe TRBD2 (5 bases). From germline, CDR1 is SGHAT and CDR2 FQNNGV. The CDR3 sequence is 15 residues long. Trimming removed 9 bases from V and 5 bases from J, with 20 bases in between. The DNA for the CDR3 is TGTGCCAGACGTTCGAGGTCTAGCCCCGACAATGAGCAGTTCTTC. Amino acid sequence: CARRSRSSPDNEQFF.

V is TRBV7-2 and J is TRBJ2-3, with TRBD2 matching over 11 bases. The germline V gene encodes CDR1 SGHTA and CDR2 FQGNSA. V gave up 2 bases and J gave up 3 bases; unmatched junction bases: 4. The CDR3 totals 16 residues. CDR3: CASSLRLAGGTDTQYF. CDR3 DNA sequence: TGTGCCAGCAGCTTAAGGCTAGCGGGAGGTACAGATACGCAGTATTTT.

V and J are TRBV4-2 and TRBJ1-2; a possible D gene is TRBD1 (6 bases). Germline CDR1 is LGHNA and CDR2 is YNFKEQ. The CDR3 sequence is 15 residues long. V was shortened by 2 bases and J by 2 bases, with 12 bases between the two germline ends. The CDR3 DNA follows: TGTGCCAGCAGCCAAAGTCGGACAGAAAACTATGGCTACACCTTC. Its protein is CASSQSRTENYGYTF.

V gene TRBV5-1 combines with J gene TRBJ1-6; 7 positions agree with TRBD1. This CDR3 has 16 amino acids. From germline, CDR1 is SGHRS and CDR2 YFSETQ. With 0 bases clipped from V and 10 bases from J, the junction kept 10 bases outside the gene matches. CDR3 DNA sequence: TGCGCCAGCAGCTTGGCTACTGGACAGGCCGGGTCACCCCTCCACTTT. Its protein is CASSLATGQAGSPLHF.

This clone was seen only once. CDR3 in amino acids: CASSFGVYGSEAFF. The CDR3 DNA reads TGTGCCAGCAGTTTCGGGGTTTACGGTTCTGAAGCTTTCTTT. This sequence joins TRBV28 and TRBJ1-1, with unresolved D. Trimming cost V 3 bases and J 6 bases, with 14 bases left between them. This CDR3 is 14 amino acids long. CDR1 and CDR2 (germline): MDHEN, SYDVKM.

As DNA, the CDR3 is TGTGCCACTCGGAGGGGTAGTCCTGATTCACCCCTCCACTTT. It is translated as CATRRGSPDSPLHF. This sequence joins TRBV28 and TRBJ1-6, with D maybe TRBD1 (5 bases). Germline assignment: CDR1 MDHEN and CDR2 SYDVKM. The germline V and J ends were trimmed by 10 bases and 8 bases, with 18 bases remaining between them. The CDR3 runs to 14 residues.

The rearrangement links TRBV19 to TRBJ2-7, with a possible D match to TRBD1 (6 bases). V was pared by 4 bases and J by 2 bases, with 12 bases between. In germline, CDR1 is LNHDA, CDR2 SQIVND (reference sequence). The CDR3 covers 14 residues. CDR3 in amino acids: CASSTTGGTYEQYF. CDR3 sequence (DNA): TGTGCCAGTAGTACGACAGGCGGTACCTACGAGCAGTACTTC.

V and J are TRBV18 and TRBJ1-3; the D is unclear. The CDR3 contains 13 residues. V lost 8 bases to trimming and J lost 2 bases, with 10 bases between them. CDR1 and CDR2 (germline): KGHSH, LQKENI. The CDR3 nucleotides read TGTGCCAGCCCAGGTTGGCCTGGAAACACCATATATTTT. This sequence encodes CASPGWPGNTIYF.

The chain links TRBV29-1 to TRBJ2-7, with D possibly TRBD1 on 5 matching bases. Trimming took 4 bases from V and 6 from J, leaving 13 bases between them. Germline V lookup: CDR1 SQVTM, CDR2 ANQGSEA. The CDR3 contains 12 residues. CDR3 nucleotide sequence: TGCAGCGTTGTGGACGGTACAGGCGAGCAGTACTTC. This encodes CSVVDGTGEQYF.

This chain joins TRBV2 and TRBJ2-7, with 9 positions matching TRBD1. Germline-derived CDR1 and CDR2 are SNHLY and FYNNEI. The CDR3 spans 16 residues. After removal of 6 bases from V and 0 bases from J, the junction contained 9 bases not matched to a gene. CDR3 coding DNA: TGTGCCAGCAGAGACAGGGGGGGCCTCAGCTCCTACGAGCAGTACTTC. It is translated as CASRDRGGLSSYEQYF.

The CDR3 coding sequence is TGTGCCTGGAGTTACAGCCTCCAACCCCTCCACTTT. This translates into CAWSYSLQPLHF. This chain uses TRBV30 with TRBJ1-6, with unresolved D. The V end lost 2 bases, the J end lost 12 bases, and 11 bases lay between the germline ends. The CDR3 consists of 12 residues. The V gene's germline CDR1 is GTSNPN and CDR2 SVGIG (reference sequence).

This chain links TRBV28 with TRBJ2-7; TRBD2 is a possible D gene (6 bases). This CDR3 comprises 11 residues. The ends were cut back, 8 bases at V and 7 bases at J, with 12 bases in the middle. Germline lookup yields CDR1 MDHEN and CDR2 SYDVKM. CDR3: CASRERGEQYF. The CDR3 nucleotides are TGTGCCAGCCGGGAACGGGGGGAGCAGTACTTC.

CDR3 amino acids: CASTRGYTEAFF. The CDR3 coding sequence is TGTGCCAGCACCAGGGGGTACACTGAAGCTTTCTTT. The chain joins TRBV28 to TRBJ1-1; 7 nucleotides line up with TRBD1. After removal of 7 bases from V and 3 bases from J, the junction contained 2 bases not matched to a gene. This CDR3 has 12 residues. Germline V lookup: CDR1 MDHEN, CDR2 SYDVKM.

The rearrangement uses TRBV12-3 or TRBV12-4 and TRBJ2-7; no firm D call. The CDR3 runs to 13 residues. Trimming cost V 1 base and J 4 bases, with 8 bases left between them. DNA for the CDR3: TGTGCCAGCAGTTTAGGCCGTGAGTACGAGCAGTACTTC. It is translated as CASSLGREYEQYF.

This clone has only a few counts. The chain carries TRBV28 and TRBJ1-1; TRBD1 is a possible D gene (5 bases). Germline assignment: CDR1 MDHEN and CDR2 SYDVKM. This CDR3 comprises 13 residues. Trimming stripped 6 bases from V and 5 bases from J, with 13 bases between. CDR3 nucleotides: TGTGCCAGCAGCCCCAGGGTACAAACTGAAGCTTTCTTT. Translating gives CASSPRVQTEAFF.

The V call is TRBV27, the J call TRBJ2-1; D is ambiguous. CDR1 and CDR2 from the germline V gene are MNHEY and SMNVEV (reference sequence). The CDR3 contains 15 residues. Deletions cut 3 bases from V and 0 bases from J, with 9 bases between. This chain's CDR3 is CASSLLPVSYNEQFF. For the CDR3, the DNA is TGTGCCAGCAGTTTGCTCCCGGTCTCCTACAATGAGCAGTTCTTC.

The chain links TRBV6-5 to TRBJ2-3; 8 nucleotides align to TRBD1. Unmatched junction bases numbered 6, after V lost 6 bases and J lost 1 base. Looked up from germline, CDR1 is MNHEY and CDR2 is SVGAGI. The CDR3 runs 15 residues. This CDR3 reads CASSPGGGRTDTQYF. As DNA, the CDR3 is TGTGCCAGCAGCCCAGGGGGCGGCCGCACAGATACGCAGTATTTT.

This clone was detected once. V and J are TRBV28 and TRBJ1-1; D gene ambiguous. V lost 3 bases and J 4 bases, leaving 12 bases between the germline ends. The CDR3 contains 14 residues. Germline CDR1 and CDR2: MDHEN and SYDVKM. CDR3 protein: CASSLGSPGTEAFF. The DNA of the CDR3 is TGTGCCAGCAGTTTGGGCAGTCCTGGCACTGAAGCTTTCTTT. Based on the CDR3 plus reference TRBV28 and TRBJ1-1, the full variable domain is DVKVTQSSRYLVKRTGEKVFLECVQDMDHENMFWYRQDPGLGLRLIYFSYDVKMKEKGDIPEGYSVSREKKERFSLILESASTNQTSMYLCASSLGSPGTEAFFGQGTRLTVV.

This sequence joins TRBV27 and TRBJ1-2; 7 bases are a match to TRBD1. Trimming cost V 0 bases and J 4 bases; bases outside gene matches: 8. Germline CDR1 is MNHEY and CDR2 is SMNVEV (reference sequence). There are 16 residues in the CDR3. The CDR3 bases are TGTGCCAGCAGTTTATCCGGGACAGCGTTGTTCTATGGCTACACCTTC. Translation gives CASSLSGTALFYGYTF.

This clone was picked up a small number of times. The chain carries TRBV19 and TRBJ2-2; a possible D gene is TRBD2 (5 bases). From germline, CDR1 is LNHDA and CDR2 SQIVND (reference sequence). The V gene lost 3 bases and the J gene lost 4 bases, with 15 bases spanning the gap. This CDR3 is built from 16 residues. DNA for the CDR3: TGTGCCAGTAGTATCAGTCGGAGGATGGGCACCGGGGAGCTGTTTTTT. Protein sequence: CASSISRRMGTGELFF.

As to this clone: This sample also contains other DNA sequences that code for the same CDR3. V usage is TRBV6-5 and J usage is TRBJ2-7; 11 bases align to TRBD2. This CDR3 region has 14 residues. The V and J ends lost 5 bases and 3 bases, in that order; junction bases with no gene match: 3. Germline V lookup: CDR1 MNHEY, CDR2 SVGAGI. CDR3 in DNA: TGTGCCAGCAGTCCCGGGACTAGCGGCTACGAGCAGTACTTC. Its translation: CASSPGTSGYEQYF.

The J gene is TRBJ1-5, the V gene TRBV6-2 or TRBV6-3; 7 positions agree with TRBD1. V lost 6 bases, J lost 7 bases, and 6 bases stayed unmatched. The CDR3 has 13 residues. Germline-derived CDR1 and CDR2 are MNHEY and SVGEGT. CDR3 DNA sequence: TGTGCCAGCAGCTATTTAGGGGGCCAGCCCCAGCATTTT. It specifies CASSYLGGQPQHF.

The chain has TRBV28 and TRBJ1-1, with a weak D call TRBD1 (5 bases). Trimming cost V 7 bases and J 8 bases, with 17 bases left between them. CDR3 length: 13 amino acids. Germline CDR1 and CDR2: MDHEN and SYDVKM. This CDR3 is CASTTLSPGEAFF. DNA for the CDR3: TGTGCCAGCACAACTCTCTCACCAGGGGAAGCTTTCTTT. Full variable domain (rest looked up from reference TRBV28 and TRBJ1-1): DVKVTQSSRYLVKRTGEKVFLECVQDMDHENMFWYRQDPGLGLRLIYFSYDVKMKEKGDIPEGYSVSREKKERFSLILESASTNQTSMYLCASTTLSPGEAFFGQGTRLTVV.

The rearrangement uses TRBV7-9 and TRBJ2-2, with a tentative D call TRBD1 (5 bases). The CDR3 runs 15 residues. V was shortened by 0 bases and J by 5 bases, with 10 bases between the two germline ends. Germline V lookup: CDR1 SEHNR, CDR2 FQNEAQ (reference sequence). CDR3 sequence reads: CASSLAIGQTGELFF. As DNA, the CDR3 is TGTGCCAGCAGCTTAGCGATAGGACAAACCGGGGAGCTGTTTTTT.

The rearrangement uses TRBV19 and TRBJ2-3, with D possibly TRBD1 on 5 matching bases. CDR1 is LNHDA and CDR2 is SQIVND in the germline V gene (reference sequence). The CDR3 consists of 13 residues. With 2 bases removed from V and 5 bases from J, the gap between germline ends came to 8 bases. The CDR3 DNA sequence: TGTGCCAGTAGTATACCCGGACAAGATACGCAGTATTTT. Encoded protein: CASSIPGQDTQYF.

The chain recombines TRBV19 with TRBJ1-5, with D maybe TRBD1 (6 bases). Germline assignment: CDR1 LNHDA and CDR2 SQIVND (reference sequence). Trimming removed 1 base from V and 7 bases from J, with 14 bases in between. The CDR3 is 15 residues long. The CDR3 DNA reads as TGTGCCAGTAGTATAGGTTTAGGGGGTAACCAGCCCCAGCATTTT. Translation gives CASSIGLGGNQPQHF.

DNA for the CDR3: TGTGCCAGCAGTCTTCTGAACACTGAAGCTTTCTTT. As protein: CASSLLNTEAFF. V and J are TRBV28 and TRBJ1-1; D not resolved. Trimming removed 5 bases at V and 0 bases at J, with 4 bases between. This CDR3 spans 12 amino acids. CDR1 is MDHEN, CDR2 SYDVKM, per germline.

The CDR3 region has the DNA TGCGCCAGAGGGGGGACAGTTAATAATTCACCCCTCCACTTT. Translating it yields CARGGTVNNSPLHF. The chain carries TRBV23-1 and TRBJ1-6, with 7 bases that match TRBD1. TRBV23-1 is known as an ORF, though its function is uncertain. This CDR3 contains 14 residues. The ends lost 9 bases at V and 5 bases at J; junction bases unmatched: 7.

The chain is built from TRBV5-3 and TRBJ2-5, with D hard to call. TRBV5-3 falls under the ORF class, with uncertain function. V was clipped by 1 base and J by 3 bases, with 16 bases between them. This CDR3 is built from 16 residues. This CDR3 reads CARSLITLYLKETQYF. The CDR3 DNA reads TGTGCCAGAAGCTTGATAACCCTATACCTGAAAGAGACCCAGTACTTC.

The sample holds a few counts of this clone. CDR3 residues: CATSDYVGGFYEQYF. In DNA form, the CDR3 reads TGTGCCACCAGTGATTATGTAGGGGGATTCTACGAGCAGTACTTC. This chain links TRBV24-1 with TRBJ2-7; the D gene is possibly TRBD1 (6 bases). Trimming pared 2 bases from V and 3 bases from J, leaving 13 bases between. The germline V gene has CDR1 KGHDR and CDR2 SFDVKD. The CDR3 consists of 15 residues.